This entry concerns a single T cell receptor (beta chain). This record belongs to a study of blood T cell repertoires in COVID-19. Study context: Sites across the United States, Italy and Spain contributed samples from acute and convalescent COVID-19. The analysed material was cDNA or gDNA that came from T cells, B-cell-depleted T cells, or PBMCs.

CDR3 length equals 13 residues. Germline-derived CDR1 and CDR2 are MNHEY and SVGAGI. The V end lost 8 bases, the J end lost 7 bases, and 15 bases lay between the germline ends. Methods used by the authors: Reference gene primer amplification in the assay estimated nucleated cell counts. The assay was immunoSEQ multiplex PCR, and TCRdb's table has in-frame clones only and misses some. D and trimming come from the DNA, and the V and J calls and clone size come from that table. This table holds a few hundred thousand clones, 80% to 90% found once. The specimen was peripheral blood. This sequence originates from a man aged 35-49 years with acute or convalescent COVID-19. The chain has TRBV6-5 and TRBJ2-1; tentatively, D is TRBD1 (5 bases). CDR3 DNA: TGTGCCAGCGGACACAGCCTCGGGAATGAGCAGTTCTTC. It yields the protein CASGHSLGNEQFF.